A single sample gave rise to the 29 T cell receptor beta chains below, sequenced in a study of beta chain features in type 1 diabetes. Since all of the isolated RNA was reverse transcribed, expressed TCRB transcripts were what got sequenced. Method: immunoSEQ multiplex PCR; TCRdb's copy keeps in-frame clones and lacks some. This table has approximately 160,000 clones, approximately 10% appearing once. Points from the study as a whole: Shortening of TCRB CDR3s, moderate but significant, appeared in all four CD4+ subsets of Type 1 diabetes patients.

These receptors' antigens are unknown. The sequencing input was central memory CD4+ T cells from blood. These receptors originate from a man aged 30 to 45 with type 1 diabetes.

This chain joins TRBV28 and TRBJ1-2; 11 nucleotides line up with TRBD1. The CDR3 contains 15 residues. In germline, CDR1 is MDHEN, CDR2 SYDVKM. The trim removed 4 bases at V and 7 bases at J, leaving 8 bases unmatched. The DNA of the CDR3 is TGTGCCAGCAGTTCGGACAGGGGGCGGGAAGGTGGCTACACCTTC. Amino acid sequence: CASSSDRGREGGYTF.

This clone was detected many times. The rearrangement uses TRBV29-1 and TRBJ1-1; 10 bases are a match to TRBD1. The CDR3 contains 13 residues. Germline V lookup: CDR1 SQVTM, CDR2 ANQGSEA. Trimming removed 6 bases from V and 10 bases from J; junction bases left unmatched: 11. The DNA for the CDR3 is TGCAGCGTGGACGGGACAGGGGATGGTTCAGCTTTCTTT. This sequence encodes CSVDGTGDGSAFF. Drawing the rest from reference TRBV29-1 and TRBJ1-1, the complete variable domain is SAVISQKPSRDICQRGTSLTIQCQVDSQVTMMFWYRQQPGQSLTLIATANQGSEATYESGFVIDKFPISRPNLTFSTLTVSNMSPEDSSIYLCSVDGTGDGSAFFGQGTRLTVV.

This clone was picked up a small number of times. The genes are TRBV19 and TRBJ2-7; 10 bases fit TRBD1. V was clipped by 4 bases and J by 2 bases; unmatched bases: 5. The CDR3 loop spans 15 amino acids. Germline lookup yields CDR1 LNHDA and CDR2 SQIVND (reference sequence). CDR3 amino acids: CASSTGTGVAYEQYF. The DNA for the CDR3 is TGTGCCAGTAGTACTGGGACAGGGGTTGCCTACGAGCAGTACTTC. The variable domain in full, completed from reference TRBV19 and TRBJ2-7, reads DGGITQSPKYLFRKEGQNVTLSCEQNLNHDAMYWYRQDPGQGLRLIYYSQIVNDFQKGDIAEGYSVSREKKESFPLTVTSAQKNPTAFYLCASSTGTGVAYEQYFGPGTRLTVT.

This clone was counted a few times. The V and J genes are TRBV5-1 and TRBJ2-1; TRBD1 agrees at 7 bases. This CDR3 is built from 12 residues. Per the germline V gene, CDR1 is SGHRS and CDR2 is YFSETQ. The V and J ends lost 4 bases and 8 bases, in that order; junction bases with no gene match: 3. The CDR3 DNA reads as TGCGCCAGCAGCCCTCAGGGGGATGAGCAGTTCTTC. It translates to CASSPQGDEQFF.

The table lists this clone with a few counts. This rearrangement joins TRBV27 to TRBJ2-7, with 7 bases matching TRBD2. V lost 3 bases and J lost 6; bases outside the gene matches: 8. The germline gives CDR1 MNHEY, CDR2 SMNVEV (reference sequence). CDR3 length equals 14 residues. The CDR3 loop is CASSFQAGGGEQYF. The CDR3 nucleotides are TGTGCCAGCAGTTTCCAAGCGGGCGGGGGCGAGCAGTACTTC.

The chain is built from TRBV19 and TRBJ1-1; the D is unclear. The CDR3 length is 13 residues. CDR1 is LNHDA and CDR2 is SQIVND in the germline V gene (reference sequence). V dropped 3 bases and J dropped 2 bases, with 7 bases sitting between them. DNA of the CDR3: TGTGCCAGTAGTATGCAGGCAAACACTGAAGCTTTCTTT. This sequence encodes CASSMQANTEAFF.

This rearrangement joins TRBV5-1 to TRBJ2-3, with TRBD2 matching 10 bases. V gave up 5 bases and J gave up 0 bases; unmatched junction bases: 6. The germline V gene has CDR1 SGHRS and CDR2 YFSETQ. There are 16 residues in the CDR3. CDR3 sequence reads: CASRVGTSASTDTQYF. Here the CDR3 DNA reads TGCGCCAGCAGGGTTGGGACTAGCGCAAGCACAGATACGCAGTATTTT. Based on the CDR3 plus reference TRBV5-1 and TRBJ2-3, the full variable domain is KAGVTQTPRYLIKTRGQQVTLSCSPISGHRSVSWYQQTPGQGLQFLFEYFSETQRNKGNFPGRFSGRQFSNSRSEMNVSTLELGDSALYLCASRVGTSASTDTQYFGPGTRLTVL.

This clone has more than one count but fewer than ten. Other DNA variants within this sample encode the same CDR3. The chain's CDR3 is CASSIARVSYNEQFF. In nucleotides, the CDR3 is TGTGCCAGTAGTATAGCCAGGGTTTCCTACAATGAGCAGTTCTTC. V usage is TRBV19 and J usage is TRBJ2-1, with D perhaps matching TRBD1 (5 bases). The CDR3 loop spans 15 amino acids. Trimming took 1 base from V and 1 from J, leaving 8 bases between them. Germline CDR1 is LNHDA and CDR2 is SQIVND (reference sequence).

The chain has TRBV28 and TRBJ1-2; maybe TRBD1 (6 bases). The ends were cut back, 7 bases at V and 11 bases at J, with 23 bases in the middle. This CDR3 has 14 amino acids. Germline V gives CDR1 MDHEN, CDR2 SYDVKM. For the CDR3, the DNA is TGTGCCAGCACCTTAGGGGGTCAGGGAAATTTGTACACCTTC. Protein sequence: CASTLGGQGNLYTF.

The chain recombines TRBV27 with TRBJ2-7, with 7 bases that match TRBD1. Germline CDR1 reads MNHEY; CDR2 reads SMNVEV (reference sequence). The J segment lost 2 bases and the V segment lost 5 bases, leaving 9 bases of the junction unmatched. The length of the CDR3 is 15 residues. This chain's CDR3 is CASSASRQGTYEQYF. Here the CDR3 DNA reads TGTGCCAGCAGTGCCTCCCGACAGGGAACCTACGAGCAGTACTTC.

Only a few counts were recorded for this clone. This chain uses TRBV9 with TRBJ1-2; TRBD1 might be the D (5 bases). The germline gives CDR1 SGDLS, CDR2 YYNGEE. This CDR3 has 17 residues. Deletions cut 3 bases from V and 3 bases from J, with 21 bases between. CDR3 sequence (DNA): TGTGCCAGCAGCGAACCAACACTGGGGGAGCGGGACTATGGCTACACCTTC. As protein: CASSEPTLGERDYGYTF.

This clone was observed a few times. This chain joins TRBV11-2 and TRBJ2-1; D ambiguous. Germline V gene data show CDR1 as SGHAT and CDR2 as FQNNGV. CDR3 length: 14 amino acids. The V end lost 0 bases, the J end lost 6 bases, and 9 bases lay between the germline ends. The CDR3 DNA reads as TGTGCCAGCAGCTTAGATCATCTAACCAATGAGCAGTTCTTC. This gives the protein CASSLDHLTNEQFF.

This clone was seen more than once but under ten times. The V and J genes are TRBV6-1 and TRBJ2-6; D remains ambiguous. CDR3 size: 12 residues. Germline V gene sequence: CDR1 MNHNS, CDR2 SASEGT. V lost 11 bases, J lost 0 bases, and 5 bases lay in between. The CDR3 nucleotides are TGTGCCGCCTACTCTGGGGCCAACGTCCTGACTTTC. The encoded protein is CAAYSGANVLTF.

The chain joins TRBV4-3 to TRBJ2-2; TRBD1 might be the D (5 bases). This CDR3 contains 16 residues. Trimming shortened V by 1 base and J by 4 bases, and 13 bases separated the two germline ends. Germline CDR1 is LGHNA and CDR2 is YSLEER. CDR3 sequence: CASSQVLGVATGELFF. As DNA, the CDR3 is TGCGCCAGCAGCCAAGTTTTAGGGGTTGCCACCGGGGAGCTGTTTTTT.

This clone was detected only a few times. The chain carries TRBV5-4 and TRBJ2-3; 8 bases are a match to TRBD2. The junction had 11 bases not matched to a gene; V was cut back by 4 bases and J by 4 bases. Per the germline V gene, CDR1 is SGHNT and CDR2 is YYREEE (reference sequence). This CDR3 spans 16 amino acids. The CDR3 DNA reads TGTGCCAGCAGCCTTCGGGTAGCGGGAATGTCAGATACGCAGTATTTT. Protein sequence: CASSLRVAGMSDTQYF.

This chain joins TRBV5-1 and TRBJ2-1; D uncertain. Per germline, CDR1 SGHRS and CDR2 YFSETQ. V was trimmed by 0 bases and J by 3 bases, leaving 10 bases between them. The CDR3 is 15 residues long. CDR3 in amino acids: CASSLGLSFYNEQFF. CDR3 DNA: TGCGCCAGCAGCTTGGGACTCTCATTCTACAATGAGCAGTTCTTC.

This CDR3 is CASSIQANYGYTF. CDR3 nucleotide sequence: TGTGCCAGTAGTATCCAGGCTAACTATGGCTACACCTTC. This rearrangement joins TRBV19 to TRBJ1-2, with D uncertain. Germline V CDR1 and CDR2: LNHDA, SQIVND (reference sequence). CDR3 length: 13 amino acids. V lost 3 bases and J lost 0, with 5 bases in between. Full variable domain (missing parts from reference TRBV19 and TRBJ1-2): DGGITQSPKYLFRKEGQNVTLSCEQNLNHDAMYWYRQDPGQGLRLIYYSQIVNDFQKGDIAEGYSVSREKKESFPLTVTSAQKNPTAFYLCASSIQANYGYTFGSGTRLTVV.

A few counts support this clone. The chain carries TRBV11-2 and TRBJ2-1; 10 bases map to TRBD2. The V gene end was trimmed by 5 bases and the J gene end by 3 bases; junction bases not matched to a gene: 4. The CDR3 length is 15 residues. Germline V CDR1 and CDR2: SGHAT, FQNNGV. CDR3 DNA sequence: TGTGCCAGCAGCGTAAGGACTAGCGGCTACAATGAGCAGTTCTTC. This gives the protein CASSVRTSGYNEQFF.

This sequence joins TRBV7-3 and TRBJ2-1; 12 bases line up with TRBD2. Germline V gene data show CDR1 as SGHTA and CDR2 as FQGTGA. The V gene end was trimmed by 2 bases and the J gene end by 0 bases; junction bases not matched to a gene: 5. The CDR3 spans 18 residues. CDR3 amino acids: CASSLGLAGRSSYNEQFF. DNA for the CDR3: TGTGCCAGCAGCTTAGGACTAGCGGGAAGGAGCTCCTACAATGAGCAGTTCTTC.

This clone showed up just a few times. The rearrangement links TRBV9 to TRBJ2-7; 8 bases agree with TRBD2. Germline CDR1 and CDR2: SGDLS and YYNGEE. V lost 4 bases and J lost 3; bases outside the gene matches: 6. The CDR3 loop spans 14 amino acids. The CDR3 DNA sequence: TGTGCCAGCAGCCCGACCGGGACTAGCTACGAGCAGTACTTC. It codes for CASSPTGTSYEQYF.

This CDR3 is CASSYTFNEQFF. As DNA, the CDR3 is TGTGCCAGCAGTTACACTTTTAATGAGCAGTTCTTC. The chain links TRBV6-5 to TRBJ2-1; no firm D call. CDR3 size: 12 residues. CDR1 and CDR2 from the germline V gene are MNHEY and SVGAGI. V gave up 2 bases and J gave up 7 bases, with 6 bases separating them.

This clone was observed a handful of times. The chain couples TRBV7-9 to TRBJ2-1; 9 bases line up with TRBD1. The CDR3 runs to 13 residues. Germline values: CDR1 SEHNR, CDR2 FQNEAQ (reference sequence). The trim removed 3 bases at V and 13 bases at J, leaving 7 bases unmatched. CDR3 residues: CASSFLGTGIQFF. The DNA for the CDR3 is TGTGCCAGCAGCTTTCTTGGGACAGGGATCCAGTTCTTC.

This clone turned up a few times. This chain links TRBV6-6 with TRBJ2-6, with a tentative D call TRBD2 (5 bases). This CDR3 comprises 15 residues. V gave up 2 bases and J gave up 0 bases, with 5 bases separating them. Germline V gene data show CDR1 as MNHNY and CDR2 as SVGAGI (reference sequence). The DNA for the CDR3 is TGTGCCAGCAGTTACGAGGGCTCTGGGGCCAACGTCCTGACTTTC. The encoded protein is CASSYEGSGANVLTF.

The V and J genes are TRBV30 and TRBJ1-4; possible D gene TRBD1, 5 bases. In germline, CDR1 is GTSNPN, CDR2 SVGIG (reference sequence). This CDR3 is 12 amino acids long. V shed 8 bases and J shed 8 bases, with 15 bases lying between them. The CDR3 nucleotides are TGTGCCGGATCTCGGGGGTTCGAAAAACTGTTTTTT. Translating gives CAGSRGFEKLFF.

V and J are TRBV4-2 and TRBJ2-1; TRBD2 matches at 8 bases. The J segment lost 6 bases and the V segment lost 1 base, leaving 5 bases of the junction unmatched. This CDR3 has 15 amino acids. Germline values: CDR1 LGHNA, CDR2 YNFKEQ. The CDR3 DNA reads TGTGCCAGCAGCCAAGCTGCGGGAGGATCCAATGAGCAGTTCTTC. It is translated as CASSQAAGGSNEQFF.

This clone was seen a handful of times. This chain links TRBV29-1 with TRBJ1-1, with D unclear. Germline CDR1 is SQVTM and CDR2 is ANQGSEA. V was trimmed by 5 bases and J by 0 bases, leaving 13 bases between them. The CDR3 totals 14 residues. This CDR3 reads CSVSYRALNTEAFF. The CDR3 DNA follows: TGCAGCGTTTCATACAGAGCTTTGAACACTGAAGCTTTCTTT.

The CDR3 DNA is TGTGCCAGCAGCGCGGACGGGAGTGATACGCAGTATTTT. Residues: CASSADGSDTQYF. The chain recombines TRBV7-2 with TRBJ2-3, with D tentatively TRBD2 (6 bases). This CDR3 is built from 13 residues. Germline loops: CDR1 SGHTA, CDR2 FQGNSA. V was shortened by 5 bases and J by 6 bases, with 12 bases between the two germline ends.

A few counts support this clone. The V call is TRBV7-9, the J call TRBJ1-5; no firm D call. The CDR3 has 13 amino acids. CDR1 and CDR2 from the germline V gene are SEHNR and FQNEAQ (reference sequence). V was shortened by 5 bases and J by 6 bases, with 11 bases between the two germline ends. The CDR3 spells CASSPGASQPQHF. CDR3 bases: TGTGCCAGCAGCCCGGGAGCGAGTCAGCCCCAGCATTTT.

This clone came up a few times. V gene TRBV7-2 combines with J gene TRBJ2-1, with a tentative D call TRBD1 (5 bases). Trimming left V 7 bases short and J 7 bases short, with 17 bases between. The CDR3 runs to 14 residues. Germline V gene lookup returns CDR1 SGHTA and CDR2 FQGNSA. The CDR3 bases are TGTGCCAGCAACGCGCAGGGTATTTGGAATGAGCAGTTCTTC. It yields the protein CASNAQGIWNEQFF.